The present TCR beta chain was sequenced within a study of cytomegalovirus exposure and HLA in healthy donors. Overall study context: Of all 400 or so donors who were genotyped, roughly 81% belonged to the Caucasian-associated ancestry cluster.

Study-level results: Among immune exposure information, only CMV serostatus was available.

This clone was observed a single time. Its specificity is not known. This CDR3 is built from 14 residues. The V gene's germline CDR1 is LNHDA and CDR2 SQIVND (reference sequence). Deletions cut 5 bases from V and 4 bases from J, with 12 bases between. Researchers ran the PCR with 60 Vbeta and 13 Jbeta primers. Generated by immunoSEQ multiplex PCR, the TCRdb table keeps only in-frame clones and is missing some. The data contain around 100,000 clones, around 83% of them singletons. V gene TRBV19 combines with J gene TRBJ2-4; D may be TRBD2 (6 bases). The sequence derives from a man aged 25-45 years in good health and CMV-seropositive. Sequenced: PBMCs. As DNA, the CDR3 is TGTGCCAGTAGTGATTACCGGGGGAAAAACATTCAGTACTTC. The encoded protein is CASSDYRGKNIQYF.